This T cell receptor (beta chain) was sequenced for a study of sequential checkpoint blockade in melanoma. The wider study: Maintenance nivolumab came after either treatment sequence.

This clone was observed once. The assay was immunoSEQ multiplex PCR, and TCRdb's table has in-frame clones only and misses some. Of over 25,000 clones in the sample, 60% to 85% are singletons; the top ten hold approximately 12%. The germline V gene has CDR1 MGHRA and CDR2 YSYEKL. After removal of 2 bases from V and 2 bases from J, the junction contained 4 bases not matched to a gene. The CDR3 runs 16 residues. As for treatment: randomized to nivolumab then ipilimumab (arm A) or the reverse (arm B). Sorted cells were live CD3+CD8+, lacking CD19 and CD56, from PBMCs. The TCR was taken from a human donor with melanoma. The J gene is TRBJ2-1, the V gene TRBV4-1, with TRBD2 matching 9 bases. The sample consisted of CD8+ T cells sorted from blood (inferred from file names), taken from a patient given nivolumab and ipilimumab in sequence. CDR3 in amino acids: CASSQPAGGAYNEQFF. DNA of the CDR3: TGCGCCAGCAGCCAACCCGCGGGGGGGGCCTACAATGAGCAGTTCTTC.